Each of the 23 T cell receptor beta chains below was sequenced from the same sample in a study of cytomegalovirus exposure and HLA in healthy donors. With 60 Vbeta and 13 Jbeta primers, the PCR was carried out. Profiling relied on immunoSEQ multiplex PCR, and the TCRdb table lists in-frame clones only, not all of them. The table includes under 200,000 clones, 80% to 90% detected once. The specimen was PBMCs. The origin of the receptors is a man aged 45 to 65 in good health and CMV-seropositive.

The chain couples TRBV14 to TRBJ2-5, with TRBD1 as a possible D gene (6 bases). The J call is in doubt because the DNA end fits TRBJ2-7 better. There are 14 residues in the CDR3. The germline V gene has CDR1 SGHDN and CDR2 FVKESK. CDR3 residues: CASSRQDLIHEQYF. CDR3 DNA sequence: TGTGCCAGCAGCCGACAGGACCTAATCCACGAGCAGTACTTC.

CDR3 sequence (DNA): TGTGCCAGTAGTATAGATTCGGGTTATTATTACAATGAGCAGTTCTTC. This codes for CASSIDSGYYYNEQFF. This chain joins TRBV19 and TRBJ2-1, with D uncertain. Germline CDR1 and CDR2: LNHDA and SQIVND (reference sequence). The V end was cut by 0 bases, the J end by 4 bases, with 13 bases between. CDR3 length equals 16 residues.

The rearrangement joins TRBV9 to TRBJ2-7, with a possible D match to TRBD1 (7 bases). The CDR3 extends over 17 amino acids. Trimming cost V 0 bases and J 4 bases, with 20 bases left between them. Germline-derived CDR1 and CDR2 are SGDLS and YYNGEE. Here the CDR3 reads CASSVGGAGGTLYEQYF. Written as DNA, the CDR3 is TGTGCCAGCAGCGTAGGGGGGGCAGGGGGGACTCTTTACGAGCAGTACTTC. The variable domain in full, with the rest retrieved from reference TRBV9 and TRBJ2-7, is DSGVTQTPKHLITATGQRVTLRCSPRSGDLSVYWYQQSLDQGLQFLIQYYNGEERAKGNILERFSAQQFPDLHSELNLSSLELGDSALYFCASSVGGAGGTLYEQYFGPGTRLTVT.

The genes are TRBV19 and TRBJ2-5; 10 bases agree with TRBD1. This CDR3 contains 15 residues. In germline, CDR1 is LNHDA, CDR2 SQIVND (reference sequence). The V segment lost 5 bases and the J segment 3 bases; nucleotides outside the gene matches: 6. The DNA for the CDR3 is TGTGCCAGTAGTGGGGACAGGGGATTGGAAGAGACCCAGTACTTC. Its protein product is CASSGDRGLEETQYF.

J is TRBJ1-4 and V is TRBV9; D gene ambiguous. Per the germline V gene, CDR1 is SGDLS and CDR2 is YYNGEE. This CDR3 comprises 13 residues. Trimming took 5 bases from V and 8 from J, leaving 13 bases between them. The CDR3 DNA reads TGTGCCAGCAGTTCAGGTCGTGGAGAAAAACTGTTTTTT. Amino acid sequence: CASSSGRGEKLFF.

The chain carries TRBV11-2 and TRBJ2-4; D possibly corresponds to TRBD2 (6 bases). Germline values: CDR1 SGHAT, CDR2 FQNNGV. This CDR3 has 13 amino acids. V lost 0 bases, J lost 9 bases, and 9 bases lay in between. CDR3 residues: CASSLERGGIQYF. The CDR3 region has the DNA TGTGCCAGCAGCTTAGAGCGGGGCGGCATTCAGTACTTC. Full variable domain (outside the CDR3, taken from reference TRBV11-2 and TRBJ2-4): EAGVAQSPRYKIIEKRQSVAFWCNPISGHATLYWYQQILGQGPKLLIQFQNNGVVDDSQLPKDRFSAERLKGVDSTLKIQPAKLEDSAVYLCASSLERGGIQYFGAGTRLSVL.

V gene TRBV10-3 combines with J gene TRBJ1-2, with D tentatively TRBD1 (5 bases). CDR1 is ENHRY, CDR2 SYGVKD, per germline. The CDR3 has 14 amino acids. Trimming cost V 6 bases and J 3 bases, with 14 bases left between them. The CDR3 region has the DNA TGTGCCATCAGACCGGGGGGGATCGACTATGGCTACACCTTC. Encoded protein: CAIRPGGIDYGYTF.

This chain links TRBV10-3 with TRBJ2-7, with 8 bases lining up with TRBD2. Per the germline V gene, CDR1 is ENHRY and CDR2 is SYGVKD. The CDR3 totals 15 residues. The V gene end was trimmed by 3 bases and the J gene end by 5 bases; junction bases not matched to a gene: 9. CDR3 nucleotides: TGTGCCATCAGTGATCAGGGCGGGAGGCCCAACGAGCAGTACTTC. It specifies CAISDQGGRPNEQYF.

This chain links TRBV4-3 with TRBJ2-1; D remains ambiguous. Germline V lookup: CDR1 LGHNA, CDR2 YSLEER. This CDR3 spans 15 amino acids. V lost 3 bases to trimming and J lost 2 bases, with 11 bases between them. This CDR3 reads CASSQENSAYNEQFF. The CDR3 coding sequence is TGCGCCAGCAGCCAGGAGAACTCCGCCTACAATGAGCAGTTCTTC.

This chain links TRBV5-1 with TRBJ2-7; TRBD1 aligns across 11 bases. Trimming at V came to 4 bases and at J to 3 bases, leaving 3 bases not matched to a gene. The length of the CDR3 is 14 residues. Per germline, CDR1 SGHRS and CDR2 YFSETQ. This CDR3 is CASSGQGANYEQYF. The CDR3 coding sequence is TGCGCCAGCAGCGGACAGGGGGCTAACTACGAGCAGTACTTC.

The chain joins TRBV4-1 to TRBJ1-6; D is unclear. Looked up from germline, CDR1 is MGHRA and CDR2 is YSYEKL. The CDR3 consists of 16 residues. Trimming took off 0 bases at V and 2 bases at J, with 8 bases between the two ends. The DNA of the CDR3 is TGCGCCAGCAGCCAAGATGCGTTAGCCTATAATTCACCCCTCCACTTT. Its protein product is CASSQDALAYNSPLHF.

V gene TRBV7-6 combines with J gene TRBJ2-3; possibly TRBD1 for D (6 bases). This CDR3 has 14 amino acids. Germline V gene lookup returns CDR1 SGHVS and CDR2 FNYEAQ. Trimming left V 4 bases short and J 4 bases short, with 12 bases between. CDR3 residues: CASSSAQGSDTQYF. As DNA, the CDR3 is TGTGCCAGCAGCTCAGCCCAGGGGTCAGATACGCAGTATTTT.

The rearrangement uses TRBV10-3 and TRBJ2-3; TRBD2 agrees at 7 bases. The trim removed 7 bases at V and 4 bases at J, leaving 8 bases unmatched. The CDR3 extends over 14 amino acids. Germline CDR1 and CDR2: ENHRY and SYGVKD. The DNA for the CDR3 is TGTGCCATCATAGCGGGTGCTGGATCAGATACGCAGTATTTT. As protein: CAIIAGAGSDTQYF.

The gene calls are TRBV30 and TRBJ2-7, with unresolved D. V was trimmed by 4 bases and J by 4 bases, leaving 11 bases between them. CDR3 size: 12 residues. In germline, CDR1 is GTSNPN, CDR2 SVGIG (reference sequence). The DNA for the CDR3 is TGTGCCTGGACCCTGGGCACTTACGAGCAGTACTTC. This sequence encodes CAWTLGTYEQYF.

V and J are TRBV4-1 and TRBJ2-5, with 7 bases identical to TRBD1. The CDR3 extends over 15 amino acids. CDR1 MGHRA and CDR2 YSYEKL come from the germline V gene. J gave up 4 bases and V 6 bases, and 11 bases lay outside the gene matches. The CDR3 protein is CASRGTAGSRETQYF. The CDR3 coding sequence is TGCGCCAGCAGAGGGACAGCAGGGTCCCGAGAGACCCAGTACTTC.

Worth noting for this clone: This specimen includes other DNA sequences encoding the same CDR3. J is TRBJ1-1 and V is TRBV19; 9 nucleotides match TRBD1. V lost 5 bases to trimming and J lost 2 bases; unmatched junction nucleotides: 3. The CDR3 contains 14 residues. In germline, CDR1 is LNHDA, CDR2 SQIVND (reference sequence). The CDR3 loop is CASSPGQGNTEAFF. CDR3 DNA: TGTGCCAGTAGTCCGGGACAGGGAAACACTGAAGCTTTCTTT.

On this clone: At the DNA level, this CDR3 is encoded by other sequences in the same sample as well. The V and J genes are TRBV7-9 and TRBJ2-5; D gene ambiguous. V shed 5 bases and J shed 5 bases, with 6 bases lying between them. The CDR3 is 11 amino acids. The germline V gene encodes CDR1 SEHNR and CDR2 FQNEAQ (reference sequence). The CDR3 loop is CASSPSETQYF. In DNA, the CDR3 is TGTGCCAGCAGCCCCTCGGAGACCCAGTACTTC.

The V and J genes are TRBV30 and TRBJ2-5; no definite D call. TRBJ2-7 matches the DNA end more closely, so the J call is doubtful. The CDR3 contains 12 residues. The germline CDR1 and CDR2 sequences are GTSNPN and SVGIG (reference sequence). CDR3 nucleotide sequence: TGTGCCTGGAGATGGGCCGCTGGCGAGCAGTACTTC. It specifies CAWRWAAGEQYF.

The chain is built from TRBV14 and TRBJ2-2; D uncertain. The V end was cut by 2 bases, the J end by 4 bases, with 8 bases between. This CDR3 is built from 14 residues. The V gene's germline CDR1 is SGHDN and CDR2 FVKESK. The CDR3 region has the DNA TGTGCCAGCAGCCAACAGGTTCTCACCGGGGAGCTGTTTTTT. Translating it yields CASSQQVLTGELFF.

The V and J genes are TRBV19 and TRBJ1-4; tentative D call: TRBD1 (6 bases). The CDR3 totals 13 residues. Trimming cost V 6 bases and J 4 bases, with 9 bases left between them. CDR1 and CDR2 from the germline V gene are LNHDA and SQIVND (reference sequence). The CDR3, as DNA: TGTGCCAGTAGAGGACAGAGTAATGAAAAACTGTTTTTT. It yields the protein CASRGQSNEKLFF.

This chain's CDR3 is CASSPGLASDTQYF. The CDR3 DNA is TGTGCCAGCAGTCCCGGACTAGCCTCCGATACGCAGTATTTT. This chain uses TRBV27 with TRBJ2-3; TRBD2 matches 8 bases. J lost 6 bases, V lost 5 bases, and 7 bases had no gene match. This CDR3 comprises 14 residues. Per germline, CDR1 MNHEY and CDR2 SMNVEV (reference sequence).

The chain uses TRBV5-1 and TRBJ2-5; TRBD2 aligns across 7 bases. The V gene's germline CDR1 is SGHRS and CDR2 YFSETQ. J lost 1 base, V lost 3 bases, and 9 bases had no gene match. The CDR3 loop spans 16 amino acids. The chain's CDR3 is CASSSPPGGIQETQYF. The CDR3 DNA reads TGCGCCAGCAGCTCCCCCCCCGGGGGGATCCAAGAGACCCAGTACTTC. The full variable domain, completed using reference TRBV5-1 and TRBJ2-5, is KAGVTQTPRYLIKTRGQQVTLSCSPISGHRSVSWYQQTPGQGLQFLFEYFSETQRNKGNFPGRFSGRQFSNSRSEMNVSTLELGDSALYLCASSSPPGGIQETQYFGPGTRLLVL.

For this clone: At the DNA level, this CDR3 is encoded by other sequences in the same sample as well. The CDR3 DNA reads as TGTGCCAGCTCACCGCCCGGACAGGGAATGAACACTGAAGCTTTCTTT. Its protein is CASSPPGQGMNTEAFF. The chain couples TRBV18 to TRBJ1-1; 8 bases fit TRBD1. In germline, CDR1 is KGHSH, CDR2 LQKENI. Trimming removed 3 bases from V and 0 bases from J; junction bases left unmatched: 6. The length of the CDR3 is 16 residues.